This T cell receptor beta chain emerged from a study of CD4+ T cells in melanoma (dated by TCRdb to about 2022). As for the study more broadly: The study investigated neoantigen-specific CD4+ T cells in human melanoma.

The library was obtained by the immunoSEQ multiplex PCR assay. TCRdb mirrors the immuneACCESS table, restricted to in-frame sequences. Some clones are absent from its copies; in checked studies, under half trace to an unresolved V gene, and the reason for the others is unknown. The sample profile shows 12,000 to 15,000 clones; 63% of them were found once. The ten largest account for around 16% of the sample. Patients with melanoma were used as donors. Study-level results and caveats: Diverse differentiation states were reported to be shown by neoantigen-specific CD4+ T cells in melanoma. The report described a correlation between neoantigen-specific CD4+ T cells and the function of CD8+ T cells, macrophages and B cells.

As concerns this clone: Its antigen remains unidentified. No base quality information exists; no much larger clone differs at one position.

The CDR3 contains 14 residues, cysteine and phenylalanine counted. Just the 42-base CDR3 DNA is kept, in frame starting at base 1. From the germline V gene, CDR1 is SQVTM and CDR2 is ANQGSEA. Trimming takes 6 bases off V and 3 bases off J; junction bases not matched to a gene: 9. Sequenced sample: cells from a culture (not recorded whether cultured in vitro). This TCR came from a human donor with melanoma. The V and J segments used are TRBV29-1 and TRBJ1-2, and TRBD1 aligns with 8 junction nucleotides. The base sequence is TGCAGCGTCACCGGGACAGGTTTTGACTATGGCTACACCTTC. Translated, this gives CSVTGTGFDYGYTF.